This T cell receptor (beta chain) comes out of a study of blood T cells in healthy people across ages. For the study at large: Per every two T cells, about one barcoded beta molecule was captured by template switching. General study points: Underestimates were what the diversity estimates from one million T cells were considered to be. Older age went with lower TCR beta diversity per million T cells, in a roughly linear way.

In germline, CDR1 is DFQATT, CDR2 SNEGSKA (reference sequence). The CDR3 totals 16 residues. Trimming removed 1 base at V and 3 bases at J, with 19 bases between. With regard to this clonotype: Its antigen is undetermined.

For the second PCR, which ran for about 7 to 11 cycles, a sample-barcoded 5' primer and a J-beta primer mix were used. TCRdb re-analysed the 5' RACE reads in MiXCR, keeping a single row per CDR3 protein. The table includes hundreds of thousands of distinct CDR3 sequences, 40% to 45% detected once. The sequencing input was blood. The chain has TRBV20-1 and TRBJ2-7; TRBD2 might be the D (7 bases). This TCR was sampled from a man at least 80 years old in good health. The CDR3 DNA reads TGCAGTGCTAGAGGTAGCAGGGAGGGGGGCCTCTACGAGCAGTACTTC. It codes for CSARGSREGGLYEQYF.